A single sample gave rise to the 10 T cell receptor beta chains below, sequenced in a study of Ad26.COV2.S vaccination and SARS-CoV-2 variants. The sample's treatment: around 19 received Ad26.COV2.S at low or high dose, single or two shots; about 5 received placebo; per-sample allocation not given. Collection of the samples took place on day 63 after the first injection of vaccine or placebo. Profiling relied on immunoSEQ multiplex PCR, and the TCRdb table lists in-frame clones only, not all of them. The data hold some 640,000 clones, with around 92% observed a single time. Specimen: peripheral blood, collected in a trial of Ad26.COV2.S vaccine versus placebo. The receptors were sampled from a person between 18 and 59 years old who received the Ad26.COV2.S COVID-19 vaccine or a placebo.

This chain uses TRBV10-1 with TRBJ2-1; 9 bases agree with TRBD2. There are 15 residues in the CDR3. J lost 4 bases, V lost 3 bases, and 4 bases had no gene match. Germline V gene sequence: CDR1 WNHNN, CDR2 SYGVQD (reference sequence). The CDR3 DNA reads TGCGCCAGCAGTGATTCGCTAGCGGGGTACAATGAGCAGTTCTTC. Its protein product is CASSDSLAGYNEQFF.

The chain uses TRBV5-6 and TRBJ1-4; D remains ambiguous. Trimming removed 5 bases from V and 2 bases from J, with 13 bases in between. CDR1 SGHDT and CDR2 YYEEEE come from the germline V gene. The CDR3 is made up of 15 amino acids. CDR3 sequence reads: CASSLARDTNEKLFF. The CDR3 coding sequence is TGTGCCAGCAGTCTGGCGCGGGATACTAATGAAAAACTGTTTTTT.

The gene calls are TRBV2 and TRBJ1-2; D is undetermined. The CDR3 sequence is 11 residues long. Trimming pared 6 bases from V and 2 bases from J, leaving 4 bases between. Germline CDR1 SNHLY, CDR2 FYNNEI. The CDR3, as DNA: TGTGCCAGCAGGGCGAACTATGGCTACACCTTC. As protein: CASRANYGYTF.

This rearrangement joins TRBV4-3 to TRBJ1-4; possible D gene TRBD1, 6 bases. The V end was cut by 0 bases, the J end by 8 bases, with 22 bases between. The germline V gene has CDR1 LGHNA and CDR2 YSLEER. CDR3 length: 18 residues. DNA for the CDR3: TGCGCCAGCAGCCAAGATTACCCCGGGGGGGCGGGCAACGAAAAACTGTTTTTT. Residues: CASSQDYPGGAGNEKLFF.

CDR3 nucleotides: TGTGCCAGCAGCTTGGACGGACATTACACAGATACGCAGTATTTT. It specifies CASSLDGHYTDTQYF. This sequence joins TRBV5-5 and TRBJ2-3, with a weak D call TRBD1 (5 bases). Trimming took 0 bases from V and 2 from J, leaving 10 bases between them. Germline V gene data show CDR1 as SGHKS and CDR2 as YYEKEE (reference sequence). This CDR3 has 15 residues.

Note on this clone: This sample includes further DNA sequences coding for the same CDR3. The chain couples TRBV18 to TRBJ2-2, with a tentative D call TRBD1 (5 bases). CDR1 is KGHSH, CDR2 LQKENI, per germline. CDR3 length equals 14 residues. The V end was cut by 2 bases, the J end by 1 base, with 5 bases between. The CDR3 DNA is TGTGCCAGCTCACCAGACAGGAACACCGGGGAGCTGTTTTTT. It encodes CASSPDRNTGELFF.

This clone was recorded only once. V gene TRBV12-3 or TRBV12-4 combines with J gene TRBJ1-2; possibly TRBD1 for D (5 bases). Deletions cut 3 bases from V and 8 bases from J, with 10 bases between. CDR3 length: 12 amino acids. For the CDR3, the DNA is TGTGCCAGCAGTTTTAGGGGCGGCGGCTACACCTTC. This codes for CASSFRGGGYTF.

On this clone itself: Different DNA sequences within this sample yield the same CDR3. The DNA for the CDR3 is TGTGCCAGCAGCTACCAAGAGACCCAGTACTTC. Translating gives CASSYQETQYF. This chain joins TRBV6-5 and TRBJ2-5; D is undetermined. The CDR3 is 11 amino acids. Trimming took off 6 bases at V and 0 bases at J, with 2 bases between the two ends. CDR1 MNHEY and CDR2 SVGAGI come from the germline V gene.

The gene calls are TRBV9 and TRBJ2-1, with D possibly being TRBD1 (6 bases). V was trimmed by 3 bases and J by 3 bases, leaving 16 bases between them. Germline V gene lookup returns CDR1 SGDLS and CDR2 YYNGEE. CDR3 length equals 16 residues. CDR3 DNA sequence: TGTGCCAGCAGCGCCTTTGGACAGCCGAGCTACAATGAGCAGTTCTTC. Translated: CASSAFGQPSYNEQFF.

The chain combines TRBV12-3 or TRBV12-4 with TRBJ1-2; D call uncertain. V lost 2 bases, J lost 11 bases, and 12 bases lay in between. The CDR3 is 12 amino acids. The DNA of the CDR3 is TGTGCCAGCAGTTTAATGGCCGGAAAATACACCTTC. Amino acid sequence: CASSLMAGKYTF.